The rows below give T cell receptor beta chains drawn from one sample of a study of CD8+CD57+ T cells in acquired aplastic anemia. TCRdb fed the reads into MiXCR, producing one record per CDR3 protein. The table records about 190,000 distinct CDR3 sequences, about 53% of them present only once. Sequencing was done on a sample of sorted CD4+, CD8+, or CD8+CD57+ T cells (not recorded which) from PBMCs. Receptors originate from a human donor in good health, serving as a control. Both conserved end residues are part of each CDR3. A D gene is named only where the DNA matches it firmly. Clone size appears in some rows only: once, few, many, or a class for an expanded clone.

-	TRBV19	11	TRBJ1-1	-	CASSQGMAAFF	TGTGCCAGTAGTCAGGGGATGGCAGCTTTCTTT
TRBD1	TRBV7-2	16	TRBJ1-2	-	CASSLGTGTGHYGYTF	TGTGCCAGCAGCTTAGGGACCGGGACAGGGCACTATGGCTACACCTTC
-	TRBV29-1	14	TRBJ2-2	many	CSVQGAPGTGELFF	TGCAGCGTACAAGGGGCGCCGGGCACCGGGGAGCTGTTTTTT
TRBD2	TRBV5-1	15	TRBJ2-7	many	CASSPGLADPYEQYF	TGCGCCAGCAGCCCCGGACTAGCGGACCCCTACGAGCAGTACTTC
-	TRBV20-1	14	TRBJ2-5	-	CSARDWQGQETQYF	TGCAGTGCTAGAGATTGGCAGGGGCAAGAGACCCAGTACTTC
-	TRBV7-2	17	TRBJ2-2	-	CASSQTLGTLNTGELFF	TGTGCCAGCAGTCAGACCTTAGGGACACTTAACACCGGGGAGCTGTTTTTT
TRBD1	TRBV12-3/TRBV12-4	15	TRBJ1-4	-	CASSSPGGTNGKLFF	TGTGCCAGCAGTTCCCCAGGGGGAACTAATGGAAAACTGTTTTTT
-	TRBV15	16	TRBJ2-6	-	CATSFTGSSGANVLTF	TGTGCCACCAGCTTTACAGGGAGCTCTGGGGCCAACGTCCTGACTTTC
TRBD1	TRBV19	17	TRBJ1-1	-	CASRAGTGGSSSTEAFF	TGTGCCAGTAGGGCTGGGACAGGGGGCAGTTCGTCCACTGAAGCTTTCTTT
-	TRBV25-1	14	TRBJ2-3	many	CASSEDRTVNTQYF	TGTGCCAGCAGTGAAGATCGGACAGTTAATACGCAGTATTTT
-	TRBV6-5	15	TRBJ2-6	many	CASSRLGSGANVLTF	TGTGCCAGCAGCCGACTCGGCTCTGGGGCCAACGTCCTGACTTTC
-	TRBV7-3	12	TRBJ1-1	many	CASSPGNRPAFF	TGTGCCAGCAGCCCAGGCAACAGGCCAGCTTTCTTT
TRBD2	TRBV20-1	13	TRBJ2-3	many	CSAVSGGTDTQYF	TGCAGTGCCGTTAGCGGGGGGACCGATACGCAGTATTTT
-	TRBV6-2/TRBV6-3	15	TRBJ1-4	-	CASSPLRVYTEKLFF	TGTGCCAGCAGCCCCCTCAGGGTTTACACTGAAAAACTGTTTTTT
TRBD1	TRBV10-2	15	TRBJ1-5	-	CASNAGTGVMKPQHF	TGCGCCAGCAACGCCGGGACAGGGGTCATGAAGCCCCAGCATTTT
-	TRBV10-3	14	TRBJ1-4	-	CAIRGRGEDEKLFF	TGTGCCATCAGGGGGCGCGGGGAGGATGAAAAACTGTTTTTT
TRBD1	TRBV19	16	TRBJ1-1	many	CASSPDRARMNTEAFF	TGTGCCAGTAGTCCTGACAGGGCCCGAATGAACACTGAAGCTTTCTTT
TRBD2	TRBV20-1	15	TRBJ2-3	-	CSARWGGSSTDTQYF	TGCAGTGCTAGGTGGGGGGGATCTAGCACAGATACGCAGTATTTT
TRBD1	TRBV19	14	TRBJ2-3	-	CASSIRGFTDTQYF	TGTGCCAGTAGTATCAGGGGGTTCACAGATACGCAGTATTTT
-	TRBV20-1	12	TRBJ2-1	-	CSASEGKNEQFF	TGCAGTGCTAGCGAGGGTAAGAATGAGCAGTTCTTC
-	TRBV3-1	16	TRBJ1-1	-	CASSLGVAGAATEAFF	TGTGCCAGCAGCCTTGGGGTGGCGGGGGCGGCCACTGAAGCTTTCTTT
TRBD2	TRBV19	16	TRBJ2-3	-	CASTLGGRASTDTQYF	TGTGCCAGTACGCTAGGAGGGAGGGCTAGCACAGATACGCAGTATTTT
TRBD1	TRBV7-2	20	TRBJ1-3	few	CASSYSTKEGTASSGNTIYF	TGTGCCAGCAGTTACTCGACGAAAGAAGGGACAGCGAGCTCTGGAAACACCATATATTTT
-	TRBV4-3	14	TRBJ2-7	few	CASSQDNGWIKQYF	TGCGCCAGCAGCCAAGACAACGGGTGGATTAAGCAGTACTTC
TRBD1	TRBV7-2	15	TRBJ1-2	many	CASSYQQGVSYGYTF	TGTGCCAGCAGCTACCAACAGGGGGTGAGCTATGGCTACACCTTC
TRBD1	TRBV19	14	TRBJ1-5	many	CASSSQGGNQPQHF	TGTGCCAGTAGTTCCCAGGGGGGCAATCAGCCCCAGCATTTT
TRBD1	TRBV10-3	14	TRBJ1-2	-	CASSPGTGGSGYTF	TGTGCCTCCAGTCCCGGGACAGGGGGAAGCGGCTACACCTTC
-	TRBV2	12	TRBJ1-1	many	CASSQQGPRAFF	TGTGCCAGCAGTCAACAGGGACCCAGGGCTTTCTTT
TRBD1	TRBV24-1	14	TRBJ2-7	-	CATSRGGQGYEQYF	TGTGCCACCAGTCGAGGGGGACAGGGCTACGAGCAGTACTTC
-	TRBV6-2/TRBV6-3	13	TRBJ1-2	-	CASSLQGFNGYTF	TGTGCCAGCAGTCTACAGGGATTTAATGGCTACACCTTC
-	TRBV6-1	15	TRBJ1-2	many	CASILDKGGSYGYTF	TGTGCCAGCATTCTAGACAAAGGGGGGTCCTATGGCTACACCTTC
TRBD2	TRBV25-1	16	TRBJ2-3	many	CASSAAGRGVTDTQYF	TGTGCCAGCAGTGCCGCCGGGCGGGGGGTTACAGATACGCAGTATTTT